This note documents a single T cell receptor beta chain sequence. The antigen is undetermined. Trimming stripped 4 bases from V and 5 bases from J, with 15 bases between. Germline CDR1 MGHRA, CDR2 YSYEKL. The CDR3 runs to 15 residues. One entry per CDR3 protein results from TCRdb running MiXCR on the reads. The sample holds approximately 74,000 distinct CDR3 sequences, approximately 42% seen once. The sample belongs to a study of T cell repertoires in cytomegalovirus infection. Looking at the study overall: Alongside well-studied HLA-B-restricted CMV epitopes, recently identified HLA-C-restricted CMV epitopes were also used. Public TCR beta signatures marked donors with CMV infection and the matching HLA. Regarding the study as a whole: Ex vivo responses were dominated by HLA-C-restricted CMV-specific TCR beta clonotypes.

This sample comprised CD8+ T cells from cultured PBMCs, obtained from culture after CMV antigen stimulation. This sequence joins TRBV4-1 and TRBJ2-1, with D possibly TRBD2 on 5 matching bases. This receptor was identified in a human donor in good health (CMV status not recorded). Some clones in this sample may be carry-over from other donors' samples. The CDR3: CASSPRPSSDNEQFF. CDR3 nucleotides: TGCGCCAGCAGCCCTAGGCCTAGCTCGGACAATGAGCAGTTCTTC.